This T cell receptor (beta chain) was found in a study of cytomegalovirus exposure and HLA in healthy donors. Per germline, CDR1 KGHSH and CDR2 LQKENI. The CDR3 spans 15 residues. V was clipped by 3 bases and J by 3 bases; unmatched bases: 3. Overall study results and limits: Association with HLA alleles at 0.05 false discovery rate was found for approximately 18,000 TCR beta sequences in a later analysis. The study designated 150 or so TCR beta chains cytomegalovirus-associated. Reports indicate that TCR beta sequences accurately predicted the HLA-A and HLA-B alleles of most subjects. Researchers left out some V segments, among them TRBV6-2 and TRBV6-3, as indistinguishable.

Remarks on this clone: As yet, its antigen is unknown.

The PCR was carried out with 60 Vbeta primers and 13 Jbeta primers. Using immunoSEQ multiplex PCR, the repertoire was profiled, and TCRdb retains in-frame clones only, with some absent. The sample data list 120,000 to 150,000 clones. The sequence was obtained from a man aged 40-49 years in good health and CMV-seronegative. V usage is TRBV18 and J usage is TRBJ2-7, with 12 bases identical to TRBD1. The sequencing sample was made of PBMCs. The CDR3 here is CASSPGTGGIYEQYF. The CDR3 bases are TGTGCCAGCTCACCCGGGACAGGGGGCATCTACGAGCAGTACTTC.